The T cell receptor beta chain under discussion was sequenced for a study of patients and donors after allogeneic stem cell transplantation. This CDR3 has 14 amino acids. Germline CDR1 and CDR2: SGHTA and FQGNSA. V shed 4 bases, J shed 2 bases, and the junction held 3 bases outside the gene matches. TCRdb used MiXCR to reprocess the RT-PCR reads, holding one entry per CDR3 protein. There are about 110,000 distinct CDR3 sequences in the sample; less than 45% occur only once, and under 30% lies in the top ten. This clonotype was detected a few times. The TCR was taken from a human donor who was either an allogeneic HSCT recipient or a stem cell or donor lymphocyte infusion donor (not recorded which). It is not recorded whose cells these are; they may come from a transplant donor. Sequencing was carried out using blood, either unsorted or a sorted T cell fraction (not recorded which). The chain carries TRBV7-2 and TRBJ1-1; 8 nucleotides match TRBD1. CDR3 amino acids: CASSSGQGNTEAFF. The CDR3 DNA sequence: TGTGCCAGCAGCTCAGGACAGGGAAACACTGAAGCTTTCTTT. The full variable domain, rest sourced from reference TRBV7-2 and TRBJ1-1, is GAGVSQSPSNKVTEKGKDVELRCDPISGHTALYWYRQSLGQGLEFLIYFQGNSAPDKSGLPSDRFSAERTGGSVSTLTIQRTQQEDSAVYLCASSSGQGNTEAFFGQGTRLTVV.